This TCR beta chain came from a study of T cells in localized non-small cell lung cancer. Study results and caveats: Sequencing covered just one tumor region, so heterogeneity cannot be ruled out.

V was pared by 2 bases and J by 6 bases, with 11 bases between. Germline CDR1 reads SGHNT; CDR2 reads YYREEE (reference sequence). The CDR3 covers 13 residues. For this clone: Its matching antigen is unknown.

Profiling relied on immunoSEQ multiplex PCR, and the TCRdb table lists in-frame clones only, not all of them. The profile shows about 48,000 clones, about 72% of them singletons. The sequence was obtained from a man aged 40 to 75 with stage I squamous cell lung carcinoma. The chain couples TRBV5-4 to TRBJ1-2, with D possibly matching TRBD1 (5 bases). Sample: peripheral blood, taken before any cancer treatment. DNA for the CDR3: TGTGCCAGCAGCTTTTCGGGGGTCCATGGCTACACCTTC. Translating it yields CASSFSGVHGYTF.